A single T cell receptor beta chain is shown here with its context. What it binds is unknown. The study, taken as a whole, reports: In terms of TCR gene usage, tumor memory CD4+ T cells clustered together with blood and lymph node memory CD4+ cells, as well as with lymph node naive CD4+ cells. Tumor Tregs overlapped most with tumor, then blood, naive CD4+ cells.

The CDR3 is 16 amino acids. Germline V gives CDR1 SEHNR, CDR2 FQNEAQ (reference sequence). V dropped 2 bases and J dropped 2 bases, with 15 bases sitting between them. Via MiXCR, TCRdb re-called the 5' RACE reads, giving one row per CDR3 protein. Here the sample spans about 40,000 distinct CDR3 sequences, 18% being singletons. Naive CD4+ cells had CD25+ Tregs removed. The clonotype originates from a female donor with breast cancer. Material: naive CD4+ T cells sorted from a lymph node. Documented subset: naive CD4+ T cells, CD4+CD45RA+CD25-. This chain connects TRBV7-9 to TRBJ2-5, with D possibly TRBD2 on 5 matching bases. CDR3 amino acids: CASSLSGGRLQETQYF. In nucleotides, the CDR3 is TGTGCCAGCAGCTTATCAGGAGGTCGTCTACAAGAGACCCAGTACTTC.